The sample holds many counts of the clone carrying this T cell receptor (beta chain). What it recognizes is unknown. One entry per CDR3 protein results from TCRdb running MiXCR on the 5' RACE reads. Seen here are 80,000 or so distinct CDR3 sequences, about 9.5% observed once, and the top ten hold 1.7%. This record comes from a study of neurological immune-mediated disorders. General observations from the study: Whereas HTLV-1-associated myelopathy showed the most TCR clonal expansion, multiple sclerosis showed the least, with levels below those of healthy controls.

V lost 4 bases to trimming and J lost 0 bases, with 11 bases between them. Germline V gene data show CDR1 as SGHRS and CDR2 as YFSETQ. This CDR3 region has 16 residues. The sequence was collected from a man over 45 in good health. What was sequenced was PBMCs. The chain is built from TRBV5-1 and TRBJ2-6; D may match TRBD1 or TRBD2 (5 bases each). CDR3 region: CASSTGRGSGANVLTF. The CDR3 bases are TGCGCCAGCAGCACGGGACGGGGCTCTGGGGCCAACGTCCTGACTTTC.